These 5 T cell receptor beta chains share one sample of origin, sequenced in a study of blood T cell repertoires in COVID-19. The repertoire was sequenced with immunoSEQ multiplex PCR; TCRdb's copy has only in-frame clones and lacks some. The data hold 250,000 to 350,000 clones, with around nine tenths observed a single time. Specimen: peripheral blood. These receptors all stem from a woman in her twenties or thirties with COVID-19, enrolled during active disease.

The gene calls are TRBV9 and TRBJ1-6; 9 bases align to TRBD1. CDR3 size: 15 residues. V gave up 4 bases and J gave up 5 bases; unmatched junction bases: 4. The germline V gene has CDR1 SGDLS and CDR2 YYNGEE. Written as DNA, the CDR3 is TGTGCCAGCAGCCCTCGGACAGGGGATAATTCACCCCTCCACTTT. Its protein is CASSPRTGDNSPLHF.

This rearrangement joins TRBV7-3 to TRBJ2-1; possibly TRBD2 for D (6 bases). Trimming stripped 1 base from V and 2 bases from J, with 12 bases between. Germline V gene sequence: CDR1 SGHTA, CDR2 FQGTGA. This CDR3 spans 16 amino acids. The CDR3 loop reads CASSLIPGDTYNEQFF. CDR3 sequence (DNA): TGTGCCAGCAGCTTAATTCCGGGAGATACCTACAATGAGCAGTTCTTC. Supplemented by reference TRBV7-3 and TRBJ2-1, the full variable domain reads GAGVSQTPSNKVTEKGKYVELRCDPISGHTALYWYRQSLGQGPEFLIYFQGTGAADDSGLPNDRFFAVRPEGSVSTLKIQRTERGDSAVYLCASSLIPGDTYNEQFFGPGTRLTVL.

The DNA of the CDR3 is TGTGCCAGCAGCCCGCATATACGACAGGGGCAAGATACGCAGTATTTT. Its protein product is CASSPHIRQGQDTQYF. The chain employs TRBV7-6 and TRBJ2-3, with 8 bases lining up with TRBD1. Germline V gives CDR1 SGHVS, CDR2 FNYEAQ. With V trimmed by 5 bases and J by 5 bases, 12 bases remained unmatched. The CDR3 has 16 residues.

This chain connects TRBV28 to TRBJ1-2; 8 bases line up with TRBD1. The CDR3 has 18 residues. The J segment lost 0 bases and the V segment lost 5 bases, leaving 14 bases of the junction unmatched. Germline CDR1 and CDR2: MDHEN and SYDVKM. The CDR3 spells CASSHGPDRARANYGYTF. The CDR3 DNA reads TGTGCCAGCAGTCACGGACCGGACAGGGCGCGAGCTAACTATGGCTACACCTTC.

The chain recombines TRBV9 with TRBJ2-1, with 10 bases lining up with TRBD2. J lost 4 bases, V lost 3 bases, and 1 base had no gene match. The CDR3 runs 14 residues. Germline lookup yields CDR1 SGDLS and CDR2 YYNGEE. The CDR3 region is CASSASGGYNEQFF. CDR3 in DNA: TGTGCCAGCAGCGCTAGCGGGGGTTACAATGAGCAGTTCTTC.